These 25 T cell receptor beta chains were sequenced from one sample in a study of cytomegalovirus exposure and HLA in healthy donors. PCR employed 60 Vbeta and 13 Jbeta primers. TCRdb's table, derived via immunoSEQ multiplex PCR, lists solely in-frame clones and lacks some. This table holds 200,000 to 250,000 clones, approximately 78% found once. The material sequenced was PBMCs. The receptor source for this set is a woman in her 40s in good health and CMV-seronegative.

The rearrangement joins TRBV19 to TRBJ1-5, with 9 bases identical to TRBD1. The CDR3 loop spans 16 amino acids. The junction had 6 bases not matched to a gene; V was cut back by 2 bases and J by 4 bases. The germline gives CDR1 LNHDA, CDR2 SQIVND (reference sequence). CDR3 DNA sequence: TGTGCCAGTAGTATAATCCCGACAGGGGGGAATCAGCCCCAGCATTTT. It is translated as CASSIIPTGGNQPQHF.

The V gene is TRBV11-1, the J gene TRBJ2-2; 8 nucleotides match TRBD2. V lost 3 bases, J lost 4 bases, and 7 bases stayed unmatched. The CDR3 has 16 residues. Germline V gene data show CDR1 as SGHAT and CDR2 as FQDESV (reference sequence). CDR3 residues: CASSFTSGSITGELFF. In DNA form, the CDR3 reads TGTGCCAGCAGCTTTACCAGCGGGAGTATCACCGGGGAGCTGTTTTTT.

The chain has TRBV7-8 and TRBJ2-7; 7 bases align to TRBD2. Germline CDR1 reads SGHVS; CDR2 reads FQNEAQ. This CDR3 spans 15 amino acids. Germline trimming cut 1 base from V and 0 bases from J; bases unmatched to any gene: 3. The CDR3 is CASSLGGTTSYEQYF. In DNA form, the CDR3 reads TGTGCCAGCAGCTTAGGGGGGACTACCTCCTACGAGCAGTACTTC.

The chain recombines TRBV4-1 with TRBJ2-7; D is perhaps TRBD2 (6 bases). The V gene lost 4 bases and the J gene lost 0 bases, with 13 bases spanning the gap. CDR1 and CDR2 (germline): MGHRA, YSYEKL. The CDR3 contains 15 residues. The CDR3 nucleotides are TGCGCCAGCAGCCTCTCTAGCGAGAGCTCCTACGAGCAGTACTTC. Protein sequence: CASSLSSESSYEQYF.

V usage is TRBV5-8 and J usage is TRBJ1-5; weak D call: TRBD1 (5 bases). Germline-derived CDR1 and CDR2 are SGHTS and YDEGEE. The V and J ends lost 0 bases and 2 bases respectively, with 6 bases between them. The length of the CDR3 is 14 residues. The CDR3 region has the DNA TGTGCCAGCAGCTTGGGCAGGGGCAATCAGCCCCAGCATTTT. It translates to CASSLGRGNQPQHF.

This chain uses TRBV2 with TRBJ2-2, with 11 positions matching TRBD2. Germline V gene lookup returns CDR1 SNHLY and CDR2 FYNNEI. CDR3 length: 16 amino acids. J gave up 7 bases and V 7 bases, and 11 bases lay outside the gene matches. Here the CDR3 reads CASKIRTSGSHGELFF. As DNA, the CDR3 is TGTGCCAGCAAAATAAGGACTAGCGGGTCCCACGGGGAGCTGTTTTTT.

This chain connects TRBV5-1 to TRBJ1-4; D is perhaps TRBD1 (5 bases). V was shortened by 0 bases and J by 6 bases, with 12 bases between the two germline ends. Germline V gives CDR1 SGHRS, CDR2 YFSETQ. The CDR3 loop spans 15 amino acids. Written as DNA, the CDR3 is TGCGCCAGCAGCTTGGCCGGAGGGGACTATGAAAAACTGTTTTTT. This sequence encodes CASSLAGGDYEKLFF.

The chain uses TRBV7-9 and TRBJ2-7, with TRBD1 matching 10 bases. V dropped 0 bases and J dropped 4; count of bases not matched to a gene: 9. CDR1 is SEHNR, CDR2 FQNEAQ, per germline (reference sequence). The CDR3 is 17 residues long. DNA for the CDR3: TGTGCCAGCAGCTTAGCGCTCCGGGACAGGGGACATTACGAGCAGTACTTC. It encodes CASSLALRDRGHYEQYF.

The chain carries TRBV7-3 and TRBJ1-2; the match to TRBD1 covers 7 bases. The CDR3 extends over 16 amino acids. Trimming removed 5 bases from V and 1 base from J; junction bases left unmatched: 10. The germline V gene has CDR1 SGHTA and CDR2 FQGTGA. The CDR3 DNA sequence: TGTGCCAGCAGCCCCACGGGGCCAGGGGGTAACTATGGCTACACCTTC. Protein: CASSPTGPGGNYGYTF.

The CDR3: CAWNRQFNEKLFF. The CDR3 DNA reads as TGTGCCTGGAATAGACAGTTTAATGAAAAACTGTTTTTT. The chain couples TRBV30 to TRBJ1-4; D is perhaps TRBD1 (5 bases). From germline, CDR1 is GTSNPN and CDR2 SVGIG (reference sequence). The V end was cut by 4 bases, the J end by 4 bases, with 10 bases between. This CDR3 has 13 amino acids.

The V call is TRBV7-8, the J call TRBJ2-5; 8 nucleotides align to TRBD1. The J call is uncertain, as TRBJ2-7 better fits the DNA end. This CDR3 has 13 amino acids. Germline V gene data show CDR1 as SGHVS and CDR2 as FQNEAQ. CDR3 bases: TGTGCCAGTTTGACAGGGGTTTCCTACGAGCAGTACTTC. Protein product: CASLTGVSYEQYF.

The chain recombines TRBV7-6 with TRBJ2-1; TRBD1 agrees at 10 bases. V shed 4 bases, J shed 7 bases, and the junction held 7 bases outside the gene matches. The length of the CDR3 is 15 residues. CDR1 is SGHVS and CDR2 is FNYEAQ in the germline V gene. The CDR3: CASSSRQGARNEQFF. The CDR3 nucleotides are TGTGCCAGCAGCTCGAGACAGGGGGCGCGTAATGAGCAGTTCTTC.

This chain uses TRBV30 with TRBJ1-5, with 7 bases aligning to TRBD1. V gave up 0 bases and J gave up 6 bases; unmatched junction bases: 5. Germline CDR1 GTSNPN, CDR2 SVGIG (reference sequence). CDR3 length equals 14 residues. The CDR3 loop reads CAWSVQGPFQPQHF. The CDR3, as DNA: TGTGCCTGGAGTGTACAGGGGCCATTTCAGCCCCAGCATTTT.

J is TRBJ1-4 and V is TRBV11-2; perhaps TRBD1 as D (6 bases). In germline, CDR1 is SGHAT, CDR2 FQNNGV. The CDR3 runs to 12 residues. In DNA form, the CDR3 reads TGTGCATGCAGGGGTACTAATGAAAAACTGTTTTTT. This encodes CACRGTNEKLFF.

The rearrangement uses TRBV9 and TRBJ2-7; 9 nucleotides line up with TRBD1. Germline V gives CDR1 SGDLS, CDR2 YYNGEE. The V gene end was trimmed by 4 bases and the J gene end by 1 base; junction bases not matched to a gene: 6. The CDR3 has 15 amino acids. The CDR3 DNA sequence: TGTGCCAGCAGCCTGCGGACAGGGGAATCCTACGAGCAGTACTTC. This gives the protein CASSLRTGESYEQYF.

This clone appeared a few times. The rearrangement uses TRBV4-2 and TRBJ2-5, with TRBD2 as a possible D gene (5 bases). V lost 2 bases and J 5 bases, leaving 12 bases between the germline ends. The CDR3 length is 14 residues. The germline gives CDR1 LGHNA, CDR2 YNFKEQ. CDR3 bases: TGTGCCAGCAGCCAAATGGGAGTAGGTGAGACCCAGTACTTC. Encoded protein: CASSQMGVGETQYF.

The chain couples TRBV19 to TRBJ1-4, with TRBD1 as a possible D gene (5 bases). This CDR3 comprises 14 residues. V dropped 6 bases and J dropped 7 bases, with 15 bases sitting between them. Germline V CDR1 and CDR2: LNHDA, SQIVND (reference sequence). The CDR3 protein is CASRGWAGIEKLFF. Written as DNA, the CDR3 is TGTGCCAGTAGGGGATGGGCAGGGATTGAAAAACTGTTTTTT.

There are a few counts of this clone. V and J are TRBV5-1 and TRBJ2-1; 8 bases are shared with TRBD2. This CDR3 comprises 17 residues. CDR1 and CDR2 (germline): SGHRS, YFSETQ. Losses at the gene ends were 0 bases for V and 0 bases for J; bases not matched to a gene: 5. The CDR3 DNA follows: TGCGCCAGCAGCTTGGAAGGGAGCGGGAGCTCCTACAATGAGCAGTTCTTC. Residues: CASSLEGSGSSYNEQFF. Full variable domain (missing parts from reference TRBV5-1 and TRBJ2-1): KAGVTQTPRYLIKTRGQQVTLSCSPISGHRSVSWYQQTPGQGLQFLFEYFSETQRNKGNFPGRFSGRQFSNSRSEMNVSTLELGDSALYLCASSLEGSGSSYNEQFFGPGTRLTVL.

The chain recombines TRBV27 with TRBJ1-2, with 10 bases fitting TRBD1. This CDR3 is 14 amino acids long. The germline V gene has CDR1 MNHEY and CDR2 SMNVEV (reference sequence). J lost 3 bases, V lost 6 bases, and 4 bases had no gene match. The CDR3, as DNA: TGTGCCAGCAGGCCGGGACAGGGGTACTATGGCTACACCTTC. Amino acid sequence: CASRPGQGYYGYTF.

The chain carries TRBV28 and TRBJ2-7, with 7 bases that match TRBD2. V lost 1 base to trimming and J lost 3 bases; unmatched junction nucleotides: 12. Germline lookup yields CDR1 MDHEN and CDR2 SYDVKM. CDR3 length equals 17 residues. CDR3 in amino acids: CASSLSVDPAGLYEQYF. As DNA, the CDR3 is TGTGCCAGCAGTTTATCCGTGGATCCAGCGGGACTCTACGAGCAGTACTTC.

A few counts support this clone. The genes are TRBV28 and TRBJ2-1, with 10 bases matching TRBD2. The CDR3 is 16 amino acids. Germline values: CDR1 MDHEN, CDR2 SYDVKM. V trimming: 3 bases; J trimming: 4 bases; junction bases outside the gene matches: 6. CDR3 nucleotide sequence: TGTGCCAGCAGTTTGTTTCCGGGACTAGCGTACAATGAGCAGTTCTTC. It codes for CASSLFPGLAYNEQFF.

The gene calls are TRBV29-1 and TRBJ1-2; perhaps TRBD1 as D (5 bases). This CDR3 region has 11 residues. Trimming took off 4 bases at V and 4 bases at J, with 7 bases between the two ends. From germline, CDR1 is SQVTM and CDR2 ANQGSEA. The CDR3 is CSVGGLYGYTF. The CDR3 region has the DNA TGCAGCGTTGGGGGCCTCTATGGCTACACCTTC.

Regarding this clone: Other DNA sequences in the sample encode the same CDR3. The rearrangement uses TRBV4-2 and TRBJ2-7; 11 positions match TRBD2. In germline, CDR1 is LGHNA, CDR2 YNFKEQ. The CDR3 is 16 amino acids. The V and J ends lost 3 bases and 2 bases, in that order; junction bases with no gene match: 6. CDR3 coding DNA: TGTGCCAGCAGCCAGGCCGGGACTAGCGGTACCTACGAGCAGTACTTC. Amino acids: CASSQAGTSGTYEQYF.

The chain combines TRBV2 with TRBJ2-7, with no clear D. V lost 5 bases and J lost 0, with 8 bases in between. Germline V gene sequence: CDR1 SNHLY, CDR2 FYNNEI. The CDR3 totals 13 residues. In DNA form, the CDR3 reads TGTGCCAGCAGTCCGCCCGGCTCCTACGAGCAGTACTTC. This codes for CASSPPGSYEQYF.

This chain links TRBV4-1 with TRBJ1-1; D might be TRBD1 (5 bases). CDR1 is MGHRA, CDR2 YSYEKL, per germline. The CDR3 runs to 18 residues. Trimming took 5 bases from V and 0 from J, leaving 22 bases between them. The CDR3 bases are TGCGCCAGCAGCTCTCGGCTCTCGGGGGGGGTAATGAACACTGAAGCTTTCTTT. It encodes CASSSRLSGGVMNTEAFF.